What follows are 17 T cell receptor beta chains derived from one specimen sequenced in a study of technical replicates of blood from a few donors. Produced via immunoSEQ multiplex PCR; TCRdb's table is partial and in-frame only. The data contain about 12,000 clones, 85% to 95% of them singletons. Sequencing used PBMCs. These receptors were obtained from a human donor in good health.

The rearrangement joins TRBV2 to TRBJ1-5; TRBD1 agrees at 7 bases. The CDR3 runs 14 residues. V shed 4 bases and J 4 bases; nucleotides not matched to a gene: 4. Germline CDR1 is SNHLY and CDR2 is FYNNEI. The CDR3 is CASSGGTVNQPQHF. The CDR3, as DNA: TGTGCCAGCAGTGGAGGGACAGTTAATCAGCCCCAGCATTTT.

The chain recombines TRBV6-1 with TRBJ2-7; TRBD1 matches at 10 bases. The germline V gene encodes CDR1 MNHNS and CDR2 SASEGT. V was pared by 6 bases and J by 6 bases, with 8 bases of the junction left unmatched. The CDR3 extends over 14 amino acids. CDR3: CASRVDRGLREQYF. As DNA, the CDR3 is TGTGCCAGCAGAGTTGACAGGGGGCTTCGCGAGCAGTACTTC.

CDR3 sequence reads: CAWSVGTAFYGYTF. CDR3 nucleotides: TGTGCCTGGAGTGTCGGGACAGCGTTCTATGGCTACACCTTC. The chain uses TRBV30 and TRBJ1-2, with TRBD1 identical over 7 bases. V dropped 0 bases and J dropped 4; count of bases not matched to a gene: 5. Germline V gives CDR1 GTSNPN, CDR2 SVGIG (reference sequence). The CDR3 consists of 14 residues. Drawing the rest from reference TRBV30 and TRBJ1-2, the complete variable domain is SQTIHQWPATLVQPVGSPLSLECTVEGTSNPNLYWYRQAAGRGLQLLFYSVGIGQISSEVPQNLSASRPQDRQFILSSKKLLLSDSGFYLCAWSVGTAFYGYTFGSGTRLTVV.

V gene TRBV7-8 combines with J gene TRBJ2-1, with TRBD2 matching over 14 bases. This CDR3 comprises 14 residues. From germline, CDR1 is SGHVS and CDR2 FQNEAQ. The V gene end was trimmed by 4 bases and the J gene end by 9 bases; junction bases not matched to a gene: 2. This chain's CDR3 is CASSSGTSGSEQFF. The CDR3, as DNA: TGTGCCAGCAGCTCCGGGACTAGCGGGAGTGAGCAGTTCTTC.

The chain carries TRBV18 and TRBJ2-6, with D possibly matching TRBD2 (5 bases). The CDR3 has 18 amino acids. Trimming took off 4 bases at V and 0 bases at J, with 16 bases between the two ends. Germline CDR1 reads KGHSH; CDR2 reads LQKENI. The CDR3 region is CASSLSPLGSSGANVLTF. Here the CDR3 DNA reads TGTGCCAGCTCACTTTCTCCCCTTGGGAGCTCTGGGGCCAACGTCCTGACTTTC.

This rearrangement joins TRBV4-1 to TRBJ1-2; 10 bases agree with TRBD1. Looked up from germline, CDR1 is MGHRA and CDR2 is YSYEKL. J was trimmed by 5 bases and V by 0 bases; bases with no gene match: 9. The CDR3 loop spans 17 amino acids. This CDR3 reads CASSQDAGTGEIYGYTF. For the CDR3, the DNA is TGCGCCAGCAGCCAAGACGCGGGGACAGGGGAGATATATGGCTACACCTTC.

This chain joins TRBV28 and TRBJ2-1; TRBD2 matches at 7 bases. Trimming at V came to 5 bases and at J to 5 bases, leaving 9 bases not matched to a gene. This CDR3 contains 15 residues. Per germline, CDR1 MDHEN and CDR2 SYDVKM. In DNA form, the CDR3 reads TGTGCCAGCAGTACCTTCGGGGGAGGGAACAATGAGCAGTTCTTC. It codes for CASSTFGGGNNEQFF.

The genes are TRBV6-1 and TRBJ1-2; 8 positions match TRBD1. Per the germline V gene, CDR1 is MNHNS and CDR2 is SASEGT. The CDR3 is made up of 12 amino acids. The V and J ends lost 10 bases and 8 bases, in that order; junction bases with no gene match: 9. Here the CDR3 reads CAIDGQGRGYTF. Written as DNA, the CDR3 is TGTGCCATCGATGGACAGGGTAGGGGCTACACCTTC.

The chain combines TRBV19 with TRBJ2-7, with TRBD2 matching 8 bases. The CDR3 has 15 amino acids. Germline V CDR1 and CDR2: LNHDA, SQIVND (reference sequence). J gave up 0 bases and V 4 bases, and 5 bases lay outside the gene matches. CDR3 nucleotide sequence: TGTGCCAGTAGTACCTACGGGACTAGCTCCTACGAGCAGTACTTC. Translating it yields CASSTYGTSSYEQYF.

The chain is built from TRBV5-1 and TRBJ2-3; TRBD2 aligns across 10 bases. The V gene's germline CDR1 is SGHRS and CDR2 YFSETQ. The CDR3 consists of 17 residues. Germline trimming cut 0 bases from V and 5 bases from J; bases unmatched to any gene: 9. CDR3 in amino acids: CASSLGPLAGRGDTQYF. The CDR3 bases are TGCGCCAGCAGCTTGGGGCCACTAGCGGGACGGGGAGATACGCAGTATTTT.

The chain combines TRBV5-1 with TRBJ2-1; 12 bases line up with TRBD2. This CDR3 has 16 residues. Germline V CDR1 and CDR2: SGHRS, YFSETQ. The J segment lost 7 bases and the V segment lost 4 bases, leaving 9 bases of the junction unmatched. This CDR3 is CASSDPGLAGSNEQFF. In DNA form, the CDR3 reads TGCGCCAGCAGCGATCCCGGACTAGCGGGATCGAATGAGCAGTTCTTC. Filled out from reference TRBV5-1 and TRBJ2-1, the complete variable domain reads KAGVTQTPRYLIKTRGQQVTLSCSPISGHRSVSWYQQTPGQGLQFLFEYFSETQRNKGNFPGRFSGRQFSNSRSEMNVSTLELGDSALYLCASSDPGLAGSNEQFFGPGTRLTVL.

The chain combines TRBV11-2 with TRBJ2-7; the D is unclear. V was clipped by 1 base and J by 1 base, with 8 bases between them. Germline CDR1 SGHAT, CDR2 FQNNGV. The CDR3 length is 14 residues. CDR3 loop: CASSLVQDSYEQYF. The CDR3 nucleotides read TGTGCCAGCAGCTTAGTTCAGGATTCCTACGAGCAGTACTTC.

The V call is TRBV2, the J call TRBJ1-1; D possibly corresponds to TRBD1 (5 bases). Germline loops: CDR1 SNHLY, CDR2 FYNNEI. This CDR3 is 12 amino acids long. Trimming pared 5 bases from V and 11 bases from J, leaving 15 bases between. CDR3 amino acids: CASSQQAFEAFF. DNA for the CDR3: TGTGCCAGCAGTCAACAGGCGTTTGAGGCTTTCTTT. Drawing the rest from reference TRBV2 and TRBJ1-1, the complete variable domain is EPEVTQTPSHQVTQMGQEVILRCVPISNHLYFYWYRQILGQKVEFLVSFYNNEISEKSEIFDDQFSVERPDGSNFTLKIRSTKLEDSAMYFCASSQQAFEAFFGQGTRLTVV.

The CDR3 sequence is CASSLTITNTGELFF. The CDR3 DNA sequence: TGCGCCAGCAGCTTGACCATCACTAACACCGGGGAGCTGTTTTTT. This chain links TRBV5-1 with TRBJ2-2, with D unclear. Germline V gene data show CDR1 as SGHRS and CDR2 as YFSETQ. V gave up 1 base and J gave up 2 bases, with 9 bases separating them. The CDR3 spans 15 residues.

The chain couples TRBV6-1 to TRBJ1-5; D possibly corresponds to TRBD1 (5 bases). Looked up from germline, CDR1 is MNHNS and CDR2 is SASEGT. Trimming removed 2 bases at V and 9 bases at J, with 17 bases between. CDR3 size: 15 residues. The CDR3 DNA sequence: TGTGCCAGCAGTGAATACCGGGCTGGGACTTCGCCCCAGCATTTT. Translated: CASSEYRAGTSPQHF.

The chain has TRBV21-1 and TRBJ2-5; the DNA was not used to check the table's D call, TRBD1. TRBV21-1 is recorded as a pseudogene. The CDR3 loop spans 16 amino acids. CDR3 loop: CASSKRGGQSQETQYF. The CDR3 DNA follows: TGTGCCAGCAGCAAGAGGGGTGGACAGAGCCAAGAGACCCAGTACTTC.

This sequence joins TRBV11-2 and TRBJ2-5; TRBD2 might be the D (5 bases). The CDR3 loop spans 12 amino acids. V was clipped by 8 bases and J by 5 bases, with 12 bases between them. The germline gives CDR1 SGHAT, CDR2 FQNNGV. The CDR3 sequence: CASEARGETQYF. In DNA form, the CDR3 reads TGTGCCAGCGAAGCCCGAGGGGAGACCCAGTACTTC.